This T cell receptor beta chain is from a study of technical replicates of blood from several donors. The germline V gene has CDR1 KGHSH and CDR2 LQKENI. Deletions cut 1 base from V and 0 bases from J, with 8 bases between. This CDR3 is 15 amino acids long. The sample holds one count of this clone. The repertoire was sequenced with immunoSEQ multiplex PCR; TCRdb's copy has only in-frame clones and lacks some. The table has 62,000 or so clones, 87% seen once. Sequencing input: PBMCs. The rearrangement uses TRBV18 and TRBJ2-3; perhaps TRBD2 as D (6 bases). This receptor was taken from a human donor in good health. Some clones in this sample may be carry-over from other donors' samples. The CDR3 reads CASSPRRESTDTQYF. CDR3 bases: TGTGCCAGCTCACCACGCCGGGAGAGCACAGATACGCAGTATTTT.